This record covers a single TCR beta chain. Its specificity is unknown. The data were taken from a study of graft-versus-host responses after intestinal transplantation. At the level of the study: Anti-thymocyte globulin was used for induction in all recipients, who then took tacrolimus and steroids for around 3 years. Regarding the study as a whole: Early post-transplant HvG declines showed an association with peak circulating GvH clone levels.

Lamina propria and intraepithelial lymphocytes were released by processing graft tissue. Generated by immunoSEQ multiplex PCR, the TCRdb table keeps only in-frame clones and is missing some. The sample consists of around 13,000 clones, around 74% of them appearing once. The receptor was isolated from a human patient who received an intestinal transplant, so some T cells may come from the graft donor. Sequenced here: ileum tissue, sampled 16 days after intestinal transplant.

The CDR3 reads CASSLSTIQGDYGYTF. The CDR3 region has the DNA TGTGCCAGCAGTTTATCCACCATACAGGGAGACTATGGCTACACCTTC. The chain uses TRBV6-5 and TRBJ1-2; maybe TRBD1 (6 bases). V lost 4 bases, J lost 3 bases, and 18 bases lay in between. The CDR3 is 16 residues long. Germline CDR1 reads MNHEY; CDR2 reads SVGAGI.